The 27 T cell receptor beta chains in this list originate from one sample, sequenced in a study of blood T cell repertoires in COVID-19. The repertoire was sequenced with immunoSEQ multiplex PCR; TCRdb's copy has only in-frame clones and lacks some. The table lists fewer than 400,000 clones, 89% of them singletons. Sequenced input: PBMCs or T cells enriched from blood (not recorded which). These receptors were collected from a man in his sixties who had recovered from COVID-19.

The rearrangement links TRBV2 to TRBJ2-3; the D is unclear. Germline assignment: CDR1 SNHLY and CDR2 FYNNEI. The CDR3 totals 14 residues. V gave up 2 bases and J gave up 1 base, with 7 bases separating them. The CDR3: CASSEFTGTDTQYF. CDR3 bases: TGTGCCAGCAGTGAATTTACTGGCACAGATACGCAGTATTTT.

J is TRBJ2-3 and V is TRBV14, with TRBD1 as a possible D gene (6 bases). The CDR3 totals 13 residues. V gave up 4 bases and J gave up 4 bases, with 9 bases separating them. CDR1 is SGHDN and CDR2 is FVKESK in the germline V gene. The CDR3, as DNA: TGTGCCAGCAGCCGGACAGCCCCAGATACGCAGTATTTT. This gives the protein CASSRTAPDTQYF.

Concerning this clone: Different DNA sequences within this sample yield the same CDR3. The chain uses TRBV7-9 and TRBJ2-5, with 16 bases matching TRBD2. The CDR3 has 15 residues. The V gene end was trimmed by 4 bases and the J gene end by 5 bases; junction bases not matched to a gene: 1. The germline CDR1 and CDR2 sequences are SEHNR and FQNEAQ (reference sequence). CDR3 DNA sequence: TGTGCCAGCAGCTCGGGACTAGCGGGAGGGGAGACCCAGTACTTC. This codes for CASSSGLAGGETQYF.

The chain uses TRBV11-1 and TRBJ2-1; TRBD2 agrees at 7 bases. V lost 4 bases to trimming and J lost 10 bases; unmatched junction nucleotides: 10. The CDR3 consists of 14 residues. CDR1 and CDR2 (germline): SGHAT, FQDESV (reference sequence). The CDR3 DNA reads as TGTGCCAGCAGCTCCCGCTCGACTAGCCGGGAGCAGTTCTTC. Encoded protein: CASSSRSTSREQFF.

The chain has TRBV9 and TRBJ2-1, with TRBD2 identical over 13 bases. The CDR3 has 20 amino acids. Looked up from germline, CDR1 is SGDLS and CDR2 is YYNGEE. J gave up 2 bases and V 3 bases, and 14 bases lay outside the gene matches. The CDR3 bases are TGTGCCAGCAGCGGCCTCGGACTAGCGGGAGTCCCCATTCCCTACAATGAGCAGTTCTTC. This codes for CASSGLGLAGVPIPYNEQFF.

The chain links TRBV28 to TRBJ1-6; possible D gene TRBD1, 5 bases. This CDR3 has 13 residues. The V and J ends lost 5 bases and 7 bases respectively, with 9 bases between them. Germline loops: CDR1 MDHEN, CDR2 SYDVKM. CDR3 nucleotides: TGTGCCAGCAGTATACAGGAAAATTCACCCCTCCACTTT. Its protein is CASSIQENSPLHF.

This chain links TRBV28 with TRBJ2-7; D remains unclear. Trimming took off 2 bases at V and 0 bases at J, with 8 bases between the two ends. Germline values: CDR1 MDHEN, CDR2 SYDVKM. The CDR3 consists of 14 residues. CDR3 coding DNA: TGTGCCAGCAGTTTACCCCCACTCTCCTACGAGCAGTACTTC. It translates to CASSLPPLSYEQYF.

Details on this clone: The sample has other DNA sequences that encode this CDR3 too. V and J are TRBV5-4 and TRBJ2-3; 7 positions agree with TRBD2. This CDR3 spans 15 amino acids. Looked up from germline, CDR1 is SGHNT and CDR2 is YYREEE (reference sequence). V lost 4 bases, J lost 0 bases, and 5 bases stayed unmatched. CDR3 sequence reads: CASSPAGGSTDTQYF. CDR3 in DNA: TGTGCCAGCAGCCCCGCCGGGGGGAGCACAGATACGCAGTATTTT.

The gene calls are TRBV4-2 and TRBJ1-4; the D gene is possibly TRBD1 (5 bases). Trimming removed 2 bases from V and 5 bases from J, with 18 bases in between. Germline V gene data show CDR1 as LGHNA and CDR2 as YNFKEQ. The CDR3 is 17 residues long. The CDR3 loop is CASSQPAGVGGNEKLFF. The CDR3 DNA reads TGTGCCAGCAGCCAACCGGCGGGGGTAGGAGGGAATGAAAAACTGTTTTTT.

A single count supports this clone. V is TRBV7-3 and J is TRBJ2-5; no firm D call. The germline V and J ends were trimmed by 1 base and 1 base, with 4 bases remaining between them. Looked up from germline, CDR1 is SGHTA and CDR2 is FQGTGA. This CDR3 comprises 13 residues. CDR3 in amino acids: CASSLSLQETQYF. CDR3 bases: TGTGCCAGCAGCTTAAGTCTCCAAGAGACCCAGTACTTC.

This chain joins TRBV6-5 and TRBJ2-7; 7 bases align to TRBD1. With V trimmed by 3 bases and J by 5 bases, 10 bases remained unmatched. Germline CDR1 is MNHEY and CDR2 is SVGAGI. The CDR3 runs 15 residues. CDR3 amino acids: CASSYVGGLLDEQYF. DNA for the CDR3: TGTGCCAGCAGTTATGTAGGGGGCCTGCTCGACGAGCAGTACTTC.

The chain uses TRBV29-1 and TRBJ2-7, with D possibly TRBD2 on 5 matching bases. CDR3 length: 14 amino acids. V was shortened by 6 bases and J by 6 bases, with 21 bases between the two germline ends. Germline V CDR1 and CDR2: SQVTM, ANQGSEA. The CDR3: CSVLRPGSTAEQYF. CDR3 DNA: TGCAGCGTCCTTCGACCTGGGAGCACGGCCGAGCAGTACTTC.

The chain employs TRBV21-1 and TRBJ1-1; the table's D gene call, TRBD1, was not cross checked with the DNA. TRBV21-1 is classified as a pseudogene. The CDR3 contains 17 residues. The CDR3 reads CASSKGPGVGWNTEAFF. The DNA of the CDR3 is TGTGCCAGCAGCAAAGGGCCAGGGGTGGGGTGGAACACTGAAGCTTTCTTT.

The V call is TRBV6-2 or TRBV6-3, the J call TRBJ2-1; a weak D match, TRBD2 (6 bases). The CDR3 is made up of 15 amino acids. CDR1 and CDR2 (germline): MNHEY, SVGEGT. The V and J ends lost 6 bases and 6 bases respectively, with 18 bases between them. CDR3 DNA sequence: TGTGCCAGCAGCCTCAAGGGATGGCGGGGCAATGAGCAGTTCTTC. This sequence encodes CASSLKGWRGNEQFF.

The chain recombines TRBV3-1 (or the pseudogene TRBV3-2) with TRBJ1-3; 7 bases are a match to TRBD1. After removal of 4 bases from V and 0 bases from J, the junction contained 6 bases not matched to a gene. Germline V lookup: CDR1 LGHDT, CDR2 YNNKEL (reference sequence). The CDR3 length is 16 residues. The chain's CDR3 is CASSPFPGGSGNTIYF. The CDR3 DNA reads TGTGCCAGCAGCCCCTTCCCAGGGGGCTCTGGAAACACCATATATTTT.

V gene TRBV24-1 combines with J gene TRBJ2-1; TRBD2 matches 12 bases. Trimming at V came to 9 bases and at J to 7 bases, leaving 9 bases not matched to a gene. Germline CDR1 is KGHDR and CDR2 is SFDVKD. This CDR3 is built from 15 residues. The CDR3: CATGATSGRWNEQFF. In nucleotides, the CDR3 is TGTGCCACCGGGGCGACTAGCGGGAGATGGAATGAGCAGTTCTTC.

The chain joins TRBV28 to TRBJ2-7; D may be TRBD2 (6 bases). Germline CDR1 is MDHEN and CDR2 is SYDVKM. The CDR3 is 11 residues long. The V and J ends lost 9 bases and 7 bases respectively, with 13 bases between them. In nucleotides, the CDR3 is TGTGCCAGTTCGAAGGGGAGGGAGCAGTACTTC. Residues: CASSKGREQYF.

The chain joins TRBV6-5 to TRBJ2-3; D is undetermined. V shed 0 bases and J shed 0 bases, with 4 bases lying between them. The CDR3 totals 14 residues. Germline V lookup: CDR1 MNHEY, CDR2 SVGAGI. The CDR3 DNA is TGTGCCAGCAGTTACTCAACTAGCACAGATACGCAGTATTTT. Encoded protein: CASSYSTSTDTQYF.

The chain recombines TRBV5-1 with TRBJ1-6; TRBD1 aligns across 7 bases. The CDR3 sequence is 13 residues long. Germline V lookup: CDR1 SGHRS, CDR2 YFSETQ. Losses at the gene ends were 4 bases for V and 9 bases for J; bases not matched to a gene: 4. CDR3 DNA: TGCGCCAGCAGCGTGGGACAGACTTCACCCCTCCACTTT. Translating it yields CASSVGQTSPLHF.

The chain is built from TRBV5-1 and TRBJ2-2, with D perhaps matching TRBD1 (7 bases). V lost 1 base to trimming and J lost 2 bases, with 9 bases between them. CDR1 is SGHRS and CDR2 is YFSETQ in the germline V gene. This CDR3 has 15 amino acids. The CDR3 reads CASSLQGGNTGELFF. CDR3 DNA: TGCGCCAGCAGCTTGCAGGGGGGAAACACCGGGGAGCTGTTTTTT.

The V call is TRBV5-4, the J call TRBJ2-1, with TRBD2 identical over 12 bases. The V gene end was trimmed by 4 bases and the J gene end by 0 bases; junction bases not matched to a gene: 5. The CDR3 consists of 17 residues. CDR1 is SGHNT, CDR2 YYREEE, per germline (reference sequence). The CDR3 reads CASSRRTSGTSYNEQFF. The CDR3 DNA reads as TGTGCCAGCAGCAGGCGGACTAGCGGGACCTCCTACAATGAGCAGTTCTTC.

This clone was detected only once. This chain joins TRBV7-6 and TRBJ1-3; weak D call: TRBD1 (5 bases). This CDR3 is 15 amino acids long. The V end lost 0 bases, the J end lost 5 bases, and 11 bases lay between the germline ends. Germline assignment: CDR1 SGHVS and CDR2 FNYEAQ. CDR3 loop: CASSLARAGRNTIYF. CDR3 nucleotides: TGTGCCAGCAGCTTAGCTCGGGCAGGGAGAAACACCATATATTTT.

The chain employs TRBV19 and TRBJ2-7, with 14 bases lining up with TRBD2. Per the germline V gene, CDR1 is LNHDA and CDR2 is SQIVND (reference sequence). The CDR3 covers 18 residues. V lost 4 bases, J lost 3 bases, and 11 bases stayed unmatched. The CDR3 reads CASSTRPGLAGEYYEQYF. CDR3 DNA sequence: TGTGCCAGTAGTACCCGTCCGGGACTAGCGGGAGAATACTACGAGCAGTACTTC.

V usage is TRBV3-1 (or the pseudogene TRBV3-2) and J usage is TRBJ2-2, with TRBD2 as a possible D gene (6 bases). The CDR3 runs 15 residues. V was shortened by 4 bases and J by 2 bases, with 11 bases between the two germline ends. Germline V gene lookup returns CDR1 LGHDT and CDR2 YNNKEL (reference sequence). The CDR3, as DNA: TGTGCCAGCAGCCGCCGACTAGGTAACACCGGGGAGCTGTTTTTT. It codes for CASSRRLGNTGELFF.

This chain links TRBV11-2 with TRBJ1-2, with a tentative D call TRBD1 (5 bases). Trimming removed 3 bases at V and 5 bases at J, with 13 bases between. The germline gives CDR1 SGHAT, CDR2 FQNNGV. The CDR3 contains 14 residues. CDR3 in DNA: TGTGCCAGCAGCTTCGGGGGGACGCGTTATGGCTACACCTTC. Translating it yields CASSFGGTRYGYTF. Together with reference TRBV11-2 and TRBJ1-2, the CDR3 gives the full variable domain: EAGVAQSPRYKIIEKRQSVAFWCNPISGHATLYWYQQILGQGPKLLIQFQNNGVVDDSQLPKDRFSAERLKGVDSTLKIQPAKLEDSAVYLCASSFGGTRYGYTFGSGTRLTVV.

The chain recombines TRBV5-1 with TRBJ2-1; 8 positions agree with TRBD1. The germline CDR1 and CDR2 sequences are SGHRS and YFSETQ. This CDR3 spans 16 amino acids. With V trimmed by 3 bases and J by 0 bases, 5 bases remained unmatched. The CDR3 is CASSWTGSSSYNEQFF. In DNA form, the CDR3 reads TGCGCCAGCAGCTGGACAGGGTCGAGCTCCTACAATGAGCAGTTCTTC.

The CDR3 spells CASSLGQDRIYGYTF. The CDR3 region has the DNA TGTGCCAGCTCATTAGGACAGGATCGGATCTATGGCTACACCTTC. This chain connects TRBV18 to TRBJ1-2; 7 bases are a match to TRBD1. The CDR3 runs 15 residues. Germline trimming cut 5 bases from V and 4 bases from J; bases unmatched to any gene: 10. CDR1 is KGHSH, CDR2 LQKENI, per germline. The whole variable domain, filled in from reference TRBV18 and TRBJ1-2, reads NAGVMQNPRHLVRRRGQEARLRCSPMKGHSHVYWYRQLPEEGLKFMVYLQKENIIDESGMPKERFSAEFPKEGPSILRIQQVVRGDSAAYFCASSLGQDRIYGYTFGSGTRLTVV.